These 16 T cell receptor beta chains share one sample of origin, sequenced in a study of T-cell memory formation after mild COVID-19. TCRdb re-analysed the 5' RACE reads in MiXCR, keeping a single row per CDR3 protein. The table lists about half a million distinct CDR3 sequences, 15% to 20% of them singletons, with more than 9% in the top ten. The sequencing input was PBMCs or a T cell subset sorted from them (not recorded which). The receptors derive from an adult woman who had mild COVID-19 (a few samples of this study predate the infection). Cell type and time point are not known.

In this sample, this clonotype turned up a few times. The chain employs TRBV2 and TRBJ2-3; 7 bases agree with TRBD1. This CDR3 contains 17 residues. Germline CDR1 is SNHLY and CDR2 is FYNNEI. V was clipped by 2 bases and J by 1 base; unmatched bases: 9. The CDR3 spells CASSEWRVGQRTDTQYF. The DNA for the CDR3 is TGTGCCAGCAGTGAATGGAGAGTGGGACAGCGCACAGATACGCAGTATTTT.

In this sample, this clonotype turned up a few times. The genes are TRBV5-1 and TRBJ2-3, with 10 bases fitting TRBD1. Germline V lookup: CDR1 SGHRS, CDR2 YFSETQ. J gave up 3 bases and V 4 bases, and 5 bases lay outside the gene matches. The CDR3 covers 15 residues. CDR3 DNA: TGCGCCAGCAGCATGACAGGGGGCCCGACAGATACGCAGTATTTT. This gives the protein CASSMTGGPTDTQYF.

This clonotype was seen once. The CDR3 region has the DNA TGTGCCAGCAGTCAAGCACAGACCACAGGGCAGTACTTC. It codes for CASSQAQTTGQYF. The chain is built from TRBV6-2 or TRBV6-3 and TRBJ2-7; possible D gene TRBD1, 5 bases. Germline assignment: CDR1 MNHEY and CDR2 SVGEGT. V lost 5 bases, J lost 9 bases, and 17 bases lay in between. The CDR3 has 13 amino acids.

This clonotype was counted between two and nine times. The chain has TRBV20-1 and TRBJ2-3; 7 bases agree with TRBD2. The CDR3 spans 13 residues. V was clipped by 6 bases and J by 2 bases; unmatched bases: 5. Per germline, CDR1 DFQATT and CDR2 SNEGSKA (reference sequence). The CDR3 bases are TGCAGTGCCACGGGGACTAACACAGATACGCAGTATTTT. It yields the protein CSATGTNTDTQYF.

This clonotype was observed once. The chain links TRBV20-1 to TRBJ2-7; D gene unclear. Germline values: CDR1 DFQATT, CDR2 SNEGSKA (reference sequence). CDR3 length: 11 residues. Trimming took off 1 base at V and 12 bases at J, with 13 bases between the two ends. The CDR3 coding sequence is TGCAGTGCTAGAGTCCGCGAAACGTGGTACTTC. Translating it yields CSARVRETWYF.

The chain employs TRBV9 and TRBJ2-3; TRBD2 might be the D (5 bases). The germline gives CDR1 SGDLS, CDR2 YYNGEE. This CDR3 has 16 residues. V gave up 4 bases and J gave up 2 bases, with 17 bases separating them. The DNA of the CDR3 is TGTGCCAGCAGCCCAGAGGCAGGACTCAACACAGATACGCAGTATTTT. Encoded protein: CASSPEAGLNTDTQYF.

This clonotype has a handful of counts. The gene calls are TRBV7-9 and TRBJ2-7; TRBD2 aligns across 8 bases. CDR3 length equals 16 residues. Germline V gene sequence: CDR1 SEHNR, CDR2 FQNEAQ (reference sequence). V gave up 0 bases and J gave up 1 base; unmatched junction bases: 5. CDR3 region: CASSLAVVAGSYEQYF. DNA for the CDR3: TGTGCCAGCAGCTTAGCGGTCGTAGCGGGATCCTACGAGCAGTACTTC.

The V call is TRBV20-1, the J call TRBJ2-1, with TRBD1 matching 7 bases. This CDR3 contains 15 residues. V gave up 1 base and J gave up 5 bases; unmatched junction bases: 8. Germline V gene sequence: CDR1 DFQATT, CDR2 SNEGSKA (reference sequence). The CDR3: CSARGGGTGDNEQFF. In nucleotides, the CDR3 is TGCAGTGCTAGAGGAGGCGGAACAGGGGACAATGAGCAGTTCTTC.

Many counts were recorded for this clonotype. The chain is built from TRBV20-1 and TRBJ2-3; possibly TRBD2 for D (7 bases). The CDR3 spans 16 residues. V lost 6 bases, J lost 1 base, and 20 bases lay in between. In germline, CDR1 is DFQATT, CDR2 SNEGSKA (reference sequence). CDR3 bases: TGCAGTGCCGACGGGGGGCTACTCGACGGCACAGATACGCAGTATTTT. As protein: CSADGGLLDGTDTQYF.

The chain links TRBV12-3 or TRBV12-4 to TRBJ1-2, with D unclear. Deletions cut 5 bases from V and 6 bases from J, with 19 bases between. The CDR3 is 15 residues long. The DNA for the CDR3 is TGTGCCAGCAGTCTGAACGTGAACCCCGGGAATGGCTACACCTTC. As protein: CASSLNVNPGNGYTF.

This clonotype has only a few counts. The rearrangement joins TRBV19 to TRBJ1-1; a weak D match, TRBD1 (5 bases). In germline, CDR1 is LNHDA, CDR2 SQIVND (reference sequence). There are 13 residues in the CDR3. V was cut by 5 bases and J by 8 bases, with 15 bases left in between. The CDR3 is CASSEGWDSEAFF. DNA for the CDR3: TGTGCCAGTAGTGAAGGGTGGGACTCGGAAGCTTTCTTT.

This clonotype was counted a few times. The J gene is TRBJ2-1, the V gene TRBV5-1; TRBD2 might be the D (5 bases). V was shortened by 7 bases and J by 6 bases, with 17 bases between the two germline ends. The germline V gene has CDR1 SGHRS and CDR2 YFSETQ. CDR3 size: 14 residues. The CDR3 loop is CASSIRGPSNEQFF. Written as DNA, the CDR3 is TGCGCCAGCTCCATCAGAGGGCCAAGCAATGAGCAGTTCTTC.

J is TRBJ2-3 and V is TRBV6-2 or TRBV6-3, with 9 bases that match TRBD1. The CDR3 covers 15 residues. Germline V CDR1 and CDR2: MNHEY, SVGEGT. With V trimmed by 7 bases and J by 4 bases, 9 bases remained unmatched. CDR3 sequence: CASTSGTGLADTQYF. The DNA for the CDR3 is TGTGCCAGCACATCAGGGACAGGGCTGGCAGATACGCAGTATTTT.

The genes are TRBV6-5 and TRBJ2-5; 7 bases are shared with TRBD2. The CDR3 extends over 15 amino acids. Germline V lookup: CDR1 MNHEY, CDR2 SVGAGI. Unmatched junction bases numbered 10, after V lost 4 bases and J lost 5 bases. Here the CDR3 DNA reads TGTGCCAGCAGTTCCAGAGCGGGGCGGGAGGAGACCCAGTACTTC. Its protein is CASSSRAGREETQYF.

The J gene is TRBJ1-2, the V gene TRBV5-6; possible D gene TRBD1, 5 bases. Germline CDR1 SGHDT, CDR2 YYEEEE. The CDR3 loop spans 15 amino acids. Trimming removed 4 bases at V and 2 bases at J, with 15 bases between. The CDR3 DNA reads as TGTGCCAGCAGCACGGCCTCTTGGGGGAACTATGGCTACACCTTC. Translation gives CASSTASWGNYGYTF.

CDR3 in DNA: TGCAGTGCCAACAGCGGGAGTGTCTACGAGCAGTACTTC. This encodes CSANSGSVYEQYF. The chain links TRBV20-1 to TRBJ2-7; 8 bases align to TRBD2. CDR1 is DFQATT and CDR2 is SNEGSKA in the germline V gene (reference sequence). The CDR3 loop spans 13 amino acids. Unmatched junction bases numbered 7, after V lost 6 bases and J lost 3 bases.